The clone carrying this T cell receptor beta chain was picked up a small number of times. Antigen specificity is unknown. Healthy Caucasians provided all donations. TCRdb re-analysed the 5' RACE reads in MiXCR, keeping a single row per CDR3 protein. This table has some 690,000 distinct CDR3 sequences, 21% appearing once. Trimming took 4 bases from V and 5 from J; bases not matched to a gene: 8. Germline V gene sequence: CDR1 SGHDT, CDR2 YYEEEE. The CDR3 sequence is 15 residues long. The record originates from a study of identical twins. Overall study findings and caveats: Cord blood beta clonotypes present at high abundance carried fewer insertions; no such pattern appeared in memory repertoires.

The same sample was also used in a study of T cells expressing NK-cell markers. That study adds: More than 5 donors carried dominant NKG2C+ clonotypes that made up roughly 1.0-7.0% of their CD8+ T cells. Evidence did not settle whether expanded NKG2C+ T cell clones targeted HCMV.

The V gene is TRBV5-6, the J gene TRBJ2-1, with TRBD2 matching 8 bases. This sequence originates from a young woman in good health. The sample consisted of PBMCs. Here the CDR3 reads CASSDPGGLDNEQFF. CDR3 coding DNA: TGTGCCAGCAGCGACCCGGGGGGGCTCGACAATGAGCAGTTCTTC.